This is a list of T cell receptor beta chains from one sample in a study of blood T cell repertoires in COVID-19. Here immunoSEQ multiplex PCR was the method, and the copy in TCRdb shows in-frame clones only, minus some. This sample yields approximately 100,000 clones, of which roughly 82% are seen a single time; approximately 12% belongs to the top ten. The specimen sequenced was peripheral blood. The receptors originated from a human donor in a cohort sampled during active COVID-19. The CDR3 runs from the conserved cysteine through the conserved F or W. Fields, in order: V gene, D gene, clone size, J gene, CDR3 protein, CDR3 DNA. A D gene is named only where the DNA matches it firmly. Some rows have no size entry. The others give once, few or many, or a class for an expanded clone.

TRBV4-2	TRBD1	-	TRBJ2-7	CASSQEGTGLYEQYF	TGTGCCAGCAGCCAAGAAGGGACAGGGCTCTACGAGCAGTACTTC
TRBV5-1	TRBD1	-	TRBJ2-1	CASSYRIQGASYNEQFF	TGCGCCAGCAGCTATCGGATACAGGGGGCATCCTACAATGAGCAGTTCTTC
TRBV19	TRBD1	-	TRBJ1-1	CASKGTENTEAFF	TGTGCCAGTAAGGGGACAGAGAACACTGAAGCTTTCTTT
TRBV18	TRBD1	-	TRBJ1-5	CASSPQGAREQPQHF	TGTGCCAGCTCACCACAGGGGGCGAGAGAACAGCCCCAGCATTTT
TRBV19	-	-	TRBJ1-1	CASSAQGRTEAFF	TGTGCCAGTAGTGCACAGGGACGCACTGAAGCTTTCTTT
TRBV4-1	-	-	TRBJ1-6	CASSQDTRVAYNSPLHF	TGCGCCAGCAGCCAAGACACCAGGGTCGCTTATAATTCACCCCTCCACTTT
TRBV10-3	TRBD1	-	TRBJ1-1	CAISESVPGGTEAFF	TGTGCCATCAGTGAGTCAGTGCCAGGGGGGACTGAAGCTTTCTTT
TRBV19	-	once	TRBJ1-2	CASSIVEGVVGGYTF	TGTGCCAGTAGTATAGTCGAGGGGGTCGTTGGCGGCTACACCTTC
TRBV5-1	-	-	TRBJ2-3	CASSFGGSPDTQYF	TGCGCCAGCAGCTTCGGAGGGTCGCCAGATACGCAGTATTTT
TRBV18	-	-	TRBJ1-2	CASSPATGVANYGYTF	TGTGCCAGCTCACCTGCGACAGGTGTAGCTAACTATGGCTACACCTTC
TRBV15	-	-	TRBJ2-1	CATSRDRRRAGWANEQFF	TGTGCCACCAGCAGAGATAGGAGGAGAGCGGGTTGGGCCAATGAGCAGTTCTTC
TRBV12-3/TRBV12-4	TRBD2	-	TRBJ2-1	CASNWGGGAEQFF	TGTGCCAGCAATTGGGGGGGTGGGGCTGAGCAGTTCTTC
TRBV29-1	-	-	TRBJ2-5	CSVDLSQGRETQYF	TGCAGCGTTGATCTATCGCAGGGGAGAGAGACCCAGTACTTC
TRBV12-5	-	-	TRBJ2-1	CASGPEGLPTYNEQFF	TGTGCTAGTGGTCCGGAGGGACTTCCGACCTACAATGAGCAGTTCTTC
TRBV6-4	-	-	TRBJ2-2	CASSARGLDTGELFF	TGTGCCAGCAGTGCCAGAGGACTCGATACCGGGGAGCTGTTTTTT
TRBV7-2	TRBD1	few	TRBJ2-3	CASSSRQGALPRTDTQYF	TGTGCCAGCAGCTCACGACAGGGGGCCCTCCCCCGCACAGATACGCAGTATTTT
TRBV13	TRBD1	-	TRBJ2-4	CASSFGTANIQYF	TGTGCCAGCAGCTTCGGGACAGCAAACATTCAGTACTTC
TRBV4-3	TRBD1	-	TRBJ2-7	CASSQAFWDRDEQYF	TGCGCCAGCAGCCAAGCCTTCTGGGACAGGGACGAGCAGTACTTC
TRBV5-4	TRBD1	-	TRBJ1-4	CASSPDRGRGKLFF	TGTGCCAGCAGCCCGGACAGGGGGCGCGGAAAACTGTTTTTT
TRBV9	-	-	TRBJ2-5	CASSVGGGSIQETQYF	TGTGCCAGCAGCGTGGGGGGCGGGAGTATCCAAGAGACCCAGTACTTC
TRBV20-1	-	-	TRBJ1-1	CSARGILGAFF	TGCAGTGCCCGGGGGATACTCGGAGCTTTCTTT
TRBV4-1	TRBD1	few	TRBJ1-4	CASSPGTGLTNEKLFF	TGCGCCAGCAGCCCCGGGACAGGCCTAACTAATGAAAAACTGTTTTTT
TRBV6-4	-	once	TRBJ2-3	CASSPGFDSFTDTQYF	TGTGCCAGCAGTCCGGGTTTCGACTCATTCACAGATACGCAGTATTTT
TRBV11-3	-	-	TRBJ2-1	CASSSAGGFFNEQFF	TGTGCCAGCAGCTCCGCAGGGGGGTTTTTCAATGAGCAGTTCTTC
TRBV5-1	TRBD1	-	TRBJ2-3	CASSRGQGSTDTQYF	TGCGCCAGCAGCAGGGGACAGGGAAGCACAGATACGCAGTATTTT
TRBV12-3/TRBV12-4	-	-	TRBJ1-2	CAILPPGNYGYTF	TGTGCCATCTTACCCCCCGGTAACTATGGCTACACCTTC
TRBV3-1/TRBV3-2	-	-	TRBJ1-2	CASSRGGLNYGYTF	TGTGCCAGCAGCCGCGGGGGCCTTAACTATGGCTACACCTTC
TRBV11-2	-	-	TRBJ1-6	CASSLPPQRNSPLHF	TGTGCCAGCAGCTTGCCACCCCAGAGGAATTCACCCCTCCACTTT
TRBV4-1	-	-	TRBJ1-5	CASSQNTGIHSNQPQHF	TGCGCCAGCAGCCAAAACACAGGGATACATAGCAATCAGCCCCAGCATTTT
TRBV5-1	-	-	TRBJ1-2	CASSSKQGRNNYGYTF	TGCGCCAGCAGCTCCAAACAGGGAAGGAACAACTATGGCTACACCTTC
TRBV30	-	-	TRBJ2-1	CAWSRRRASYNEQFF	TGTGCCTGGAGTCGCCGGCGGGCATCCTACAATGAGCAGTTCTTC
TRBV27	TRBD1	-	TRBJ1-1	CASRIQGRSTEAFF	TGTGCCAGCAGGATACAGGGGAGGAGCACTGAAGCTTTCTTT
TRBV2	-	-	TRBJ2-1	CASSTGYEQFF	TGTGCCAGCAGTACAGGGTATGAGCAGTTCTTC
TRBV5-5	TRBD1	-	TRBJ1-6	CASSLEGQGYSPLHF	TGTGCCAGCAGCTTGGAGGGACAGGGGTATTCACCCCTCCACTTT
TRBV30	TRBD2	-	TRBJ2-1	CAWSVGLAGVGEQFF	TGTGCCTGGAGCGTTGGACTAGCGGGGGTCGGTGAGCAGTTCTTC